The clone carrying this T cell receptor (beta chain) has just a few counts. Its cognate antigen is unknown. These data are taken from a study of T cells after yellow fever vaccination. About the study: SMART-Seq v4 Ultra Low Input prepared libraries from low-cell fractions. Study results and limitations: Compared with primary, the secondary response was weaker and peaked at day 5, not 15. Of the clonotypes, a small share occurred in both CD4 and CD8 compartments.

Per the germline V gene, CDR1 is LNHDA and CDR2 is SQIVND (reference sequence). V lost 3 bases to trimming and J lost 3 bases; unmatched junction nucleotides: 7. The CDR3 contains 15 residues. The 5'RACE template-switching step produced TCR cDNA and added a universal primer site and UMIs. TCRdb re-analysed the 5' RACE reads in MiXCR, keeping a single row per CDR3 protein. The sample records about 300,000 distinct CDR3 sequences, 6.8% being singletons. Sequencing used PBMCs, obtained approximately 47 days after the first yellow fever vaccination. This chain connects TRBV19 to TRBJ2-5; 7 positions match TRBD2. This receptor was taken from a man aged 18 to 29 who received the YFV17D yellow fever vaccine. The CDR3 loop is CASSIPSSGKETQYF. The CDR3 DNA is TGTGCCAGTAGTATCCCCTCTAGCGGAAAAGAGACCCAGTACTTC.